In its sample, the clone carrying this TCR beta chain was seen a few times. The CDR3 is made up of 12 amino acids. With 1 base removed from V and 4 bases from J, the gap between germline ends came to 5 bases. This sample is drawn from a study of CD8 T cells in Susac syndrome. After extraction with the RNeasy kit, roughly 0.45 to 1 ug of the RNA was reverse transcribed using random hexamers. From the immunoSEQ multiplex PCR reads, TCRdb called clonotypes with MiXCR, one entry per CDR3 protein. The sample gives 240,000 or so distinct CDR3 sequences, less than 96% of which show up once; 0.08% to 0.11% is in the top ten.

This receptor was obtained from a human donor with Susac syndrome. The J gene is TRBJ2-7, the V gene TRBV12-3 or TRBV12-4, with D maybe TRBD2 (5 bases). The specimen was CD4+ T cells from PBMCs. The chain's CDR3 is CASSLGRYEQYF. DNA of the CDR3: TGTGCCAGCAGTTTAGGGAGGTACGAGCAGTACTTC.